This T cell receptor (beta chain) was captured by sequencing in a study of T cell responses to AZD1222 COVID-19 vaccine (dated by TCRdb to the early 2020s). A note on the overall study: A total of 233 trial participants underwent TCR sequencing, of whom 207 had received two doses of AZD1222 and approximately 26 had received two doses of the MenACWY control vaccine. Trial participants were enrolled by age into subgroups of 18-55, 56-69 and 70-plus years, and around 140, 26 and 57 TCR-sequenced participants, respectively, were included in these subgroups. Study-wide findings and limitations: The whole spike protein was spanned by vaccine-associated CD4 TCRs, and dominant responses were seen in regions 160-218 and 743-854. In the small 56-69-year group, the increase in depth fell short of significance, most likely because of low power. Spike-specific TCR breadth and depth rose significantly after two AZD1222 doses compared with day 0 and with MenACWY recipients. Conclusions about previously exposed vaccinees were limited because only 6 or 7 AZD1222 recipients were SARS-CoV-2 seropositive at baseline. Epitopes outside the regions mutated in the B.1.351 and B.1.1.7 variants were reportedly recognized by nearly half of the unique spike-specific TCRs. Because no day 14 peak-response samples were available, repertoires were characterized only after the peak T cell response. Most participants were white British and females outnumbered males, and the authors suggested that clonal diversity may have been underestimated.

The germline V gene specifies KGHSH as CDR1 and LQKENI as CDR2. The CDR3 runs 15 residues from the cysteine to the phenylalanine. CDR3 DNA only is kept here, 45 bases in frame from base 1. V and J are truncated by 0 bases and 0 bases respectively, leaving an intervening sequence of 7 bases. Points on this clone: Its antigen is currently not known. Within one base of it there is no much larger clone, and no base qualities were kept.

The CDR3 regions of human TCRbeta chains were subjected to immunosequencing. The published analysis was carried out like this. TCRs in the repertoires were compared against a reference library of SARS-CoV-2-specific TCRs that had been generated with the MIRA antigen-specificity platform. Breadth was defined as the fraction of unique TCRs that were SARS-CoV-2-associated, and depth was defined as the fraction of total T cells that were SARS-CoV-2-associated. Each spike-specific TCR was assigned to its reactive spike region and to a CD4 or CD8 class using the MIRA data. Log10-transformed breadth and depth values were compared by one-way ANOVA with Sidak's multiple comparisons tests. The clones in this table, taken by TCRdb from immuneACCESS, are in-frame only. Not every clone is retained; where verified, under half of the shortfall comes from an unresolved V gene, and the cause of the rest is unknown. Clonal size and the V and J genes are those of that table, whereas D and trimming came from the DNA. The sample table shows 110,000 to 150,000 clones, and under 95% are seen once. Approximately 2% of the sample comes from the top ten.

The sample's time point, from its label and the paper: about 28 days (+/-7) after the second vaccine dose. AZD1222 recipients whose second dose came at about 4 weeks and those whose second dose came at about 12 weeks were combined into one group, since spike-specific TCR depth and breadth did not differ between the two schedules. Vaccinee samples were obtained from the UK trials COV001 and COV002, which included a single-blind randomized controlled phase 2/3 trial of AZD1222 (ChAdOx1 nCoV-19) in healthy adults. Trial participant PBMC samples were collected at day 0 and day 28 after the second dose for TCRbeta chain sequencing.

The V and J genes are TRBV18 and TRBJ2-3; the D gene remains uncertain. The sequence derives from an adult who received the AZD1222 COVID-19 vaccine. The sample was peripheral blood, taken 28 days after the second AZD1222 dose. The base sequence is TGTGCCAGCTCACCACCGGGGTCTAGCACAGATACGCAGTATTTT. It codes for CASSPPGSSTDTQYF.